This T cell receptor beta chain is from a study of T cell changes during pregnancy in multiple sclerosis. The assay was immunoSEQ multiplex PCR, and TCRdb's table has in-frame clones only and misses some. This sample has 40,000 to 60,000 clones, with approximately 90% found just once. Here the sequenced sample was CD8+ T cells from peripheral blood mononuclear cells, taken in the second trimester of pregnancy. The source of this sequence is a female donor with multiple sclerosis, enrolled in a pregnancy study.

CDR3 region: CASSPPGAMNTEAFF. The CDR3 DNA follows: TGTGCCAGCAGCCCCCCCGGAGCGATGAACACTGAAGCTTTCTTT. The gene calls are TRBV11-2 and TRBJ1-1; D is uncertain. V was trimmed by 5 bases and J by 0 bases, leaving 13 bases between them. The CDR3 is made up of 15 amino acids. CDR1 is SGHAT, CDR2 FQNNGV, per germline.